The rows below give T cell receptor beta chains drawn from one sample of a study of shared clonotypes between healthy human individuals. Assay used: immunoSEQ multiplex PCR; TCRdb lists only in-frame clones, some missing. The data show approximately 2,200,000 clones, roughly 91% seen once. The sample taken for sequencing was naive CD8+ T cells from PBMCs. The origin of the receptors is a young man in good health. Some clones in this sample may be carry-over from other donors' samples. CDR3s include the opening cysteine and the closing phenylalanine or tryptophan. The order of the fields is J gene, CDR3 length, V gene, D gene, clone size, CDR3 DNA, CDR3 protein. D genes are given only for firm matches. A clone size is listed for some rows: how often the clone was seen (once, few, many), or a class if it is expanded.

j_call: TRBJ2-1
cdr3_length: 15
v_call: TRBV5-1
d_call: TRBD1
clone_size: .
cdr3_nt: TGCGCCAGCAGCTCGTCACAGGGGACCTACAATGAGCAGTTCTTC
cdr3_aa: CASSSSQGTYNEQFF

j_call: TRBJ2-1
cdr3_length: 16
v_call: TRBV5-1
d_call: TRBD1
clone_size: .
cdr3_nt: TGCGCCAGCAGCTATTACAGGGGGCGGACCTACAATGAGCAGTTCTTC
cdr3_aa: CASSYYRGRTYNEQFF

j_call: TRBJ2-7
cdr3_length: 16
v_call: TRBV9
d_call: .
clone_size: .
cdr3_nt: TGTGCCAGCAGCGTAGGGCCAGCGGTTAGCTCCTACGAGCAGTACTTC
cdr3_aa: CASSVGPAVSSYEQYF

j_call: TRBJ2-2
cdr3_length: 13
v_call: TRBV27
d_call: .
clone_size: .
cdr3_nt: TGTGCCAGCAGTTTACTCCTCGGGGGGGAGCTGTTTTTT
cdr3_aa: CASSLLLGGELFF

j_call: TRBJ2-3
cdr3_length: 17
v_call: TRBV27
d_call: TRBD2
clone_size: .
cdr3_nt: TGTGCCAGCAGTTCGACTAGCGGGAGTTTAAAGGCAGATACGCAGTATTTT
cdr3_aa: CASSSTSGSLKADTQYF

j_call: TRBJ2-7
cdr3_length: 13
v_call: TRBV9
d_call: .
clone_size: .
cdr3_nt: TGTGCCAGCAGTCGGGCCCCACGGCACGAGCAGTACTTC
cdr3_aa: CASSRAPRHEQYF

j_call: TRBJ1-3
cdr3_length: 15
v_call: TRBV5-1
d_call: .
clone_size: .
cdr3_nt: TGCGCCAGCAGCTTGGAAGGGGACCTTGGAAACACCATATATTTT
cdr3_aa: CASSLEGDLGNTIYF

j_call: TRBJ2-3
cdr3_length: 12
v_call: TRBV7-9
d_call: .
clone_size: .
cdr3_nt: TGTGCCAGCGGGGCGACCACAGATACGCAGTATTTT
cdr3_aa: CASGATTDTQYF

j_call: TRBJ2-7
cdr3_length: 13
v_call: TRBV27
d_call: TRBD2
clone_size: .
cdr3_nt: TGTGCCAGCAGTTTCGGACTAGAGAACGAGCAGTACTTC
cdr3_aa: CASSFGLENEQYF

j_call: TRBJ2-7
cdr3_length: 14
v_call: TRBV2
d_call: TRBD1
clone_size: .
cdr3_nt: TGTGCCAGCAGTCAGTCCAGGGGGCTTTACGAGCAGTACTTC
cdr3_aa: CASSQSRGLYEQYF

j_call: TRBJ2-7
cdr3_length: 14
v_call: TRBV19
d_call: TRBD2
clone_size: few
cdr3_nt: TGTGCCAGTACCCCAGGGACTAGCAGCTACGAGCAGTACTTC
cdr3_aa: CASTPGTSSYEQYF

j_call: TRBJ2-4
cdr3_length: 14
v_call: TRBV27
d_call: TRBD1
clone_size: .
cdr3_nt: TGTGCCAGCAGCCTAACAGGGGGCTATTACATTCAGTACTTC
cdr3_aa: CASSLTGGYYIQYF

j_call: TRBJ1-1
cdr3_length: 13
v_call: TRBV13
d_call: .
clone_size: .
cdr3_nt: TGTGCCAGCAGCTTAGGTTCACGTCGGGGAGCTTTCTTT
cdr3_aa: CASSLGSRRGAFF

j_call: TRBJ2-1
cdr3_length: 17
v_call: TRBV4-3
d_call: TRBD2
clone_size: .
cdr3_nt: TGCGCCAGCAGCCAAGCTTATGTAGCGGGACCCTACAATGAGCAGTTCTTC
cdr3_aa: CASSQAYVAGPYNEQFF

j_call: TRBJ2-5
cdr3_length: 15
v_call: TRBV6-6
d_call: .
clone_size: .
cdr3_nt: TGTGCCAGCAGTTACTCCTACAGCGTTGGGGAGACCCAGTACTTC
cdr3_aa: CASSYSYSVGETQYF

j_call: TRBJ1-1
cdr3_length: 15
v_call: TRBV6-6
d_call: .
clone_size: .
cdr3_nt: TGTGCCAGCAGTTACTACTCAGGGACGCACACTGAAGCTTTCTTT
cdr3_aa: CASSYYSGTHTEAFF

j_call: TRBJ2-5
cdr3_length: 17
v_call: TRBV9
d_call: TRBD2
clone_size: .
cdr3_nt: TGTGCCAGCAGCGCCGTTGGGGGACTAGGAGGGTTAGAGACCCAGTACTTC
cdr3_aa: CASSAVGGLGGLETQYF

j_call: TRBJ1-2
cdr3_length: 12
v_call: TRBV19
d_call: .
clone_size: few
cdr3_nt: TGTGCCAGTAGTATAGGGGTCCTTGGCTACACCTTC
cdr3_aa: CASSIGVLGYTF

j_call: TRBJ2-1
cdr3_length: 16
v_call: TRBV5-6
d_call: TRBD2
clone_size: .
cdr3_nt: TGTGCCAGCAGCTTGGAACTAGCGAGGAGGGCCTTTGAGCAGTTCTTC
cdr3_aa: CASSLELARRAFEQFF

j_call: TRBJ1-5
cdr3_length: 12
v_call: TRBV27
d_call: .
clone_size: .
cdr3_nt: TGTGCCAGCAGTTTACCCGGCCAGCCCCAGCATTTT
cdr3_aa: CASSLPGQPQHF

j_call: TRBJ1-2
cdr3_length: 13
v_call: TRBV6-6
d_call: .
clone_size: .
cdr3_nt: TGTGCCAGCAGTTCAGGACACGGCTATGGCTACACCTTC
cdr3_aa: CASSSGHGYGYTF

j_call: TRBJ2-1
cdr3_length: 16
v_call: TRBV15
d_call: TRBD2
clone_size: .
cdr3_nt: TGTGCCACCAGCAGAGATGCGGGAGGGCCCCACAATGAGCAGTTCTTC
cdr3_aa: CATSRDAGGPHNEQFF

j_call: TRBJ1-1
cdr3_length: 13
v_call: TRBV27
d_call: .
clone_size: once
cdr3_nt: TGTGCCAGCAGTATGACCTGGGCCACTGAAGCTTTCTTT
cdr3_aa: CASSMTWATEAFF

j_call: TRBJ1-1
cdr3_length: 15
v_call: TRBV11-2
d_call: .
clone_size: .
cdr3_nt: TGTGCCAGCAGCCACCGAATTAACATGAACACTGAAGCTTTCTTT
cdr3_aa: CASSHRINMNTEAFF

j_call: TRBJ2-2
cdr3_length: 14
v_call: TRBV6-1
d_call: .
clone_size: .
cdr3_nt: TGTGCCAGCAGTGAAGAGGGTACCGGCGGGGAGCTGTTTTTT
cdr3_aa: CASSEEGTGGELFF

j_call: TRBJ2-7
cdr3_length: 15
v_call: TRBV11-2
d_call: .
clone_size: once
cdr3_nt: TGTGCCAGCAGCGGCCGGGACACCAAAAACCACGAGCAGTACTTC
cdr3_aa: CASSGRDTKNHEQYF

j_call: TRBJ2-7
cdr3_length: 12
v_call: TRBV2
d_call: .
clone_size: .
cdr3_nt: TGTGCCAGCGGGGACAACCCTTACGAGCAGTACTTC
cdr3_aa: CASGDNPYEQYF

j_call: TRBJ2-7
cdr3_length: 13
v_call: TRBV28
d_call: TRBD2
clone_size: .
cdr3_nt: TGTGCCAGCAGTTTAGCGGCTAGCGGTCGCAAAGACTTC
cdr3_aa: CASSLAASGRKDF

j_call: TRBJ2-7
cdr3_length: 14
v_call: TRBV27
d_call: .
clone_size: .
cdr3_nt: TGTGCCAGCAGTTTATCCCCGTACAGCTACGAGCAGTACTTC
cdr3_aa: CASSLSPYSYEQYF

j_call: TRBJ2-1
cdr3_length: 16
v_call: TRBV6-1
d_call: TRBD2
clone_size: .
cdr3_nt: TGTGCCAGCAGTGAAGCCCCCGTACTAGCGGGCTATGAGCAGTTCTTC
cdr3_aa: CASSEAPVLAGYEQFF

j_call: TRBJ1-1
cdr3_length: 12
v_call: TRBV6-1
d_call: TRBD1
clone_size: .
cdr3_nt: TGTGCCAGCAAAACAGGGGGGACTGAAGCTTTCTTT
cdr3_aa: CASKTGGTEAFF

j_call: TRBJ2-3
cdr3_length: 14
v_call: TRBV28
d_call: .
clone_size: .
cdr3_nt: TGTGCCAGCAGTTTCTCCAGGACCCCAGATACGCAGTATTTT
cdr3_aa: CASSFSRTPDTQYF

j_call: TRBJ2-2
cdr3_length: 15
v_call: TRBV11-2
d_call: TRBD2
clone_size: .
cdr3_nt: TGTGCCAGCAGCGAACTAGCGGCGAACACCGGGGAGCTGTTTTTT
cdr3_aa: CASSELAANTGELFF

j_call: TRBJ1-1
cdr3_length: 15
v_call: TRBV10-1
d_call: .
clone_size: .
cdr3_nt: TGCGCCAGCAGTGAGTCCCGGCAGATGAACACTGAAGCTTTCTTT
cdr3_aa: CASSESRQMNTEAFF

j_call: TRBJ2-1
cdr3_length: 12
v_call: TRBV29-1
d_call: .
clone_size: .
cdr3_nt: TGCAGCGAGGGGACCGCCGGCAATGAGCAGTTCTTC
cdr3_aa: CSEGTAGNEQFF

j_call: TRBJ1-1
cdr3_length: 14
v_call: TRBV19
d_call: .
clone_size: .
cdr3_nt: TGTGCCAGTAGTATTGGACACCTAGACACTGAAGCTTTCTTT
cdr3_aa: CASSIGHLDTEAFF

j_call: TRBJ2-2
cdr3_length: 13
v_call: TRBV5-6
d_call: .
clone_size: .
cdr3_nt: TGTGCCAGCAGCTCCGGGACTCCCGGGGAGCTGTTTTTT
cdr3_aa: CASSSGTPGELFF

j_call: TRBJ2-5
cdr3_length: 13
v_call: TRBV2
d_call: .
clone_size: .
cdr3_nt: TGTGCCGCCCGTGAGGGTAGCAAAGAGACCCAGTACTTC
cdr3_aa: CAAREGSKETQYF

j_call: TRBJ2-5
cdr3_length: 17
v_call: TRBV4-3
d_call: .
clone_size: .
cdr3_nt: TGCGCCAGCAGCCAAGATCCTCATTCGGGGATTGCGGAGACCCAGTACTTC
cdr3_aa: CASSQDPHSGIAETQYF

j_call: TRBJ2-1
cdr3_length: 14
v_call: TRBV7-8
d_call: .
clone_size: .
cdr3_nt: TGTGCCAGCAGCTTAGGGGGAGAAGGGAATGAGCAGTTCTTC
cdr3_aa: CASSLGGEGNEQFF

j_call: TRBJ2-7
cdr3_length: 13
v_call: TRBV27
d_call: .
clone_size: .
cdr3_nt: TGTGCCAGCAGTCCGCGACAGAGCTACGAGCAGTACTTC
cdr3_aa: CASSPRQSYEQYF

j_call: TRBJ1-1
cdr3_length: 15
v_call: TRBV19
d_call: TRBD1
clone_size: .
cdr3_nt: TGTGCCAGTAGTAGGACACAGGGGTGGGACACTGAAGCTTTCTTT
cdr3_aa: CASSRTQGWDTEAFF